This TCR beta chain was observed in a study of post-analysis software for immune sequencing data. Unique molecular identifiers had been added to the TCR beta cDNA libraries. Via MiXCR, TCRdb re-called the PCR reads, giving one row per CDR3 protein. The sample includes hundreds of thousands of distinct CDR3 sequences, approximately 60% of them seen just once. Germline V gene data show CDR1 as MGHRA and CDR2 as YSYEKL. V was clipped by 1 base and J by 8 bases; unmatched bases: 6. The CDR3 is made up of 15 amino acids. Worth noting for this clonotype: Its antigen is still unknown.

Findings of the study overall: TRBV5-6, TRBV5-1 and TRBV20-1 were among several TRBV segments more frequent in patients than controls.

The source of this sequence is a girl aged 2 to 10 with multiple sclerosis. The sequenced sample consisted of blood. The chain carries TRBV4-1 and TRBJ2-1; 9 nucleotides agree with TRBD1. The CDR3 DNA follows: TGCGCCAGCAGCCAAGTGGCACAGGGGGCGGATGAGCAGTTCTTC. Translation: CASSQVAQGADEQFF.